This T cell receptor beta chain originates from a study of T cell changes during pregnancy in multiple sclerosis. TCRdb's table, derived via immunoSEQ multiplex PCR, lists solely in-frame clones and lacks some. This repertoire shows 70,000 to 95,000 clones, approximately 94% found once; its top ten account for about 2.4%. The CDR3 is 16 residues long. CDR1 is SGHRS and CDR2 is YFSETQ in the germline V gene. V dropped 1 base and J dropped 5 bases, with 15 bases sitting between them. This specimen consisted of peripheral blood, obtained in the third trimester of pregnancy. The J gene is TRBJ1-4, the V gene TRBV5-1; unclear D gene. The receptor was derived from a female donor with multiple sclerosis, enrolled in a pregnancy study. In nucleotides, the CDR3 is TGCGCCAGCAGCTTGAATGGGTGGCAGGCGAATGAAAAACTGTTTTTT. It encodes CASSLNGWQANEKLFF.